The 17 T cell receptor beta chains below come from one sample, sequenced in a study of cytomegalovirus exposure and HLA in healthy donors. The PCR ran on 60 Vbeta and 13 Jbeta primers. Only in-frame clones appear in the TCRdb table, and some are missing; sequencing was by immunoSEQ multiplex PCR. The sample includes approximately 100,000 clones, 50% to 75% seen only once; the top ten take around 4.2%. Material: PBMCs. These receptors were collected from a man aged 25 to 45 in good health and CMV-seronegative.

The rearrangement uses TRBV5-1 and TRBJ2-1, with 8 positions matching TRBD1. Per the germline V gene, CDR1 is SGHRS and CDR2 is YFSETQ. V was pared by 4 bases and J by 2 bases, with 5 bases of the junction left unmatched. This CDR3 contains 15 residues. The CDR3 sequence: CASSIGQGPYNEQFF. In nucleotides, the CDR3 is TGCGCCAGCAGCATAGGACAGGGCCCCTACAATGAGCAGTTCTTC.

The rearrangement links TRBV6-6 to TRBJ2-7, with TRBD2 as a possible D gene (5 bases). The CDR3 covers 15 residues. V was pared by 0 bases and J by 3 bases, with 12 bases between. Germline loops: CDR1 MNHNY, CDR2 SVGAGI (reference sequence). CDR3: CASSYSWLADYEQYF. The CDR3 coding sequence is TGTGCCAGCAGTTACTCGTGGCTAGCAGACTACGAGCAGTACTTC.

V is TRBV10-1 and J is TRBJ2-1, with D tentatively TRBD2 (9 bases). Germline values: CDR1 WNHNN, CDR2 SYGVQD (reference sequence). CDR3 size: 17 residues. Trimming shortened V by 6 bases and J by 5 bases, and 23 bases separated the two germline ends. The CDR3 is CASSRGRAGGINNEQFF. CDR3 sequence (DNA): TGCGCCAGCAGCAGGGGGCGAGCGGGAGGTATCAACAATGAGCAGTTCTTC.

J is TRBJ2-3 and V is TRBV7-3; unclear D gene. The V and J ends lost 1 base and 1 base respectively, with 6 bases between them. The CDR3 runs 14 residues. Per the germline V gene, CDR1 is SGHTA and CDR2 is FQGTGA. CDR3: CASSLRPRTDTQYF. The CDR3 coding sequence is TGTGCCAGCAGCTTAAGGCCACGCACAGATACGCAGTATTTT.

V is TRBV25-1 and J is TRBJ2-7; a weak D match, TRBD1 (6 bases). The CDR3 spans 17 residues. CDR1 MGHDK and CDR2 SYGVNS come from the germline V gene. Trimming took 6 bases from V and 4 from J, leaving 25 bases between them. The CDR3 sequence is CASSSDRGQGWGYEQYF. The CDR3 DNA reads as TGTGCCAGCAGCAGCGACCGGGGACAAGGTTGGGGGTACGAGCAGTACTTC.

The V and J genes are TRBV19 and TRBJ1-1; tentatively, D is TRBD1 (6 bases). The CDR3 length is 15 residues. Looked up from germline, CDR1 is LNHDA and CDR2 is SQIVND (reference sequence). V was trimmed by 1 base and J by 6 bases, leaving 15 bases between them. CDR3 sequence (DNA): TGTGCCAGTAGTATAGTTAGGGGCAGGGGCGCTGAAGCTTTCTTT. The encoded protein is CASSIVRGRGAEAFF.

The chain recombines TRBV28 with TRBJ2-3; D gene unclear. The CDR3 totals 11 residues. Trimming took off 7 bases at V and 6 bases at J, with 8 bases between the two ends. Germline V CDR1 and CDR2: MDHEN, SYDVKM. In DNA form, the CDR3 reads TGTGCCAGCATCACGCGGGATACGCAGTATTTT. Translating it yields CASITRDTQYF.

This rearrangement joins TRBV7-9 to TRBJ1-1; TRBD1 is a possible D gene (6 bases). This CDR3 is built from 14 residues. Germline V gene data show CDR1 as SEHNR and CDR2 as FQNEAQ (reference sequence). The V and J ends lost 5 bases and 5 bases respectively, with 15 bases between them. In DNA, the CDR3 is TGTGCCAGCAGCCCACCACAGGGACGGACTGAAGCTTTCTTT. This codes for CASSPPQGRTEAFF.

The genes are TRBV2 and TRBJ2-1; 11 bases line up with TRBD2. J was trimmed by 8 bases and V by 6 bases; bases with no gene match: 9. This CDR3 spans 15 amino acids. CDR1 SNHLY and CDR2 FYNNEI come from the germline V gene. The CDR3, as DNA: TGTGCCAGCAGGTCCCGTAGCGGGAGGGAGGATGAGCAGTTCTTC. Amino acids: CASRSRSGREDEQFF.

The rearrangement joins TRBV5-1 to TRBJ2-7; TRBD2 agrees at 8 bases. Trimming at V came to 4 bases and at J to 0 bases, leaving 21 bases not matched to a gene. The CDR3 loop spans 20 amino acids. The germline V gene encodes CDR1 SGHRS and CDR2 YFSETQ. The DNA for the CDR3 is TGCGCCAGCAGCGTCCTACAAATCAAGCGGGGGCTATCATACTCCTACGAGCAGTACTTC. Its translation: CASSVLQIKRGLSYSYEQYF.

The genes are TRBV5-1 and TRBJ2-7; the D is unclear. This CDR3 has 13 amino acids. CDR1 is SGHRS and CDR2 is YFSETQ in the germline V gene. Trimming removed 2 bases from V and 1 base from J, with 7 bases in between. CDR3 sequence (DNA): TGCGCCAGCAGCTTTCCAGGTTCCTACGAGCAGTACTTC. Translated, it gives CASSFPGSYEQYF.

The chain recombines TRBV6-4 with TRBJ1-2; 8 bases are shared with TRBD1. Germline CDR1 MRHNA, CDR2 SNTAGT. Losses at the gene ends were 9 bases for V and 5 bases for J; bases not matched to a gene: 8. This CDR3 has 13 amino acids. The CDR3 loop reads CARGTRQGYGYTF. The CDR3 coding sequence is TGTGCCAGGGGAACCCGACAGGGGTATGGCTACACCTTC.

For the CDR3, the DNA is TGTGCCAGCAGTTATGCCAGGGTCAAAAACATTCAGTACTTC. Translated, it gives CASSYARVKNIQYF. The gene calls are TRBV6-5 and TRBJ2-4; the D gene is possibly TRBD1 (5 bases). Germline assignment: CDR1 MNHEY and CDR2 SVGAGI. The CDR3 is 14 amino acids. Between the trimmed V and J ends, which lost 3 bases and 3 bases, there was a span of 9 bases.

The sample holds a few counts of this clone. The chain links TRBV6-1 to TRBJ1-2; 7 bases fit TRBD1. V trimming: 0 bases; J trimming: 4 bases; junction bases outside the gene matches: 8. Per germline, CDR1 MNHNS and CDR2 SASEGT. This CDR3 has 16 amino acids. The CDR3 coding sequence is TGTGCCAGCAGTGAAGCGGTCGAGGGGGCTGGCTATGGCTACACCTTC. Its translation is CASSEAVEGAGYGYTF.

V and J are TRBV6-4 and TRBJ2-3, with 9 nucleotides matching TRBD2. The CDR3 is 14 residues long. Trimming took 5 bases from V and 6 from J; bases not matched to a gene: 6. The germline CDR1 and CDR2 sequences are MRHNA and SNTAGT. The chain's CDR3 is CASSTAGGGDTQYF. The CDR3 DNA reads TGTGCCAGCAGTACAGCGGGAGGAGGGGATACGCAGTATTTT.

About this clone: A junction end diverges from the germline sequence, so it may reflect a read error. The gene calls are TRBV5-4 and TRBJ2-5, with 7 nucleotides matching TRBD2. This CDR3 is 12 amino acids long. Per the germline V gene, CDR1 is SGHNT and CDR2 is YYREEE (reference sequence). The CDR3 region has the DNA TGTGTCAGCAGCCCGGGGGGAGAGACCCAGTACTTC. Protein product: CVSSPGGETQYF.

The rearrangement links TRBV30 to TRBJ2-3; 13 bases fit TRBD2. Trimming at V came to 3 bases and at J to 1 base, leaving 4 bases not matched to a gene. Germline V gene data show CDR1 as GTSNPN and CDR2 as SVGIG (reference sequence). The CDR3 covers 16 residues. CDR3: CAWRIGLAGGTDTQYF. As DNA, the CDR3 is TGTGCCTGGAGAATCGGACTAGCGGGGGGCACAGATACGCAGTATTTT.